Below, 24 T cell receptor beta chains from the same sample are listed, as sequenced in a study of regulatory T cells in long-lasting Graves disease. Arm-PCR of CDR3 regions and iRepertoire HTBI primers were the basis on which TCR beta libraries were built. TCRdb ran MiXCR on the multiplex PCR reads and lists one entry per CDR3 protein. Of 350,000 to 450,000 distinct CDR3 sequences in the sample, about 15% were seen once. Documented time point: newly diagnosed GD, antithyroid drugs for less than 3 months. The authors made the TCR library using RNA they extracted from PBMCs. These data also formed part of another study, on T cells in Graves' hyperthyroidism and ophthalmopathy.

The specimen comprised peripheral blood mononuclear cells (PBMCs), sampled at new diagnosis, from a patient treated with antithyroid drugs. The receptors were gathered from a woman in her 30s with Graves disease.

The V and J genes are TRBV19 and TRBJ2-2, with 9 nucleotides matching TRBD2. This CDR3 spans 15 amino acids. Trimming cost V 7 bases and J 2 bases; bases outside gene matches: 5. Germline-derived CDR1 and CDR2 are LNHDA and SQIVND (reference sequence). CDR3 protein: CASKRREGNTGELFF. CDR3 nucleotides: TGTGCCAGTAAACGGCGGGAGGGTAACACCGGGGAGCTGTTTTTT.

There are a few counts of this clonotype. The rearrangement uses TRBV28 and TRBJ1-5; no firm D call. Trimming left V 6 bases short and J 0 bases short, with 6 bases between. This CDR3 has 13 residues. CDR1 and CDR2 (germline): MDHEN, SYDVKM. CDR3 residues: CASRLFSNQPQHF. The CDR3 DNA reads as TGTGCCAGCAGACTCTTTAGCAATCAGCCCCAGCATTTT.

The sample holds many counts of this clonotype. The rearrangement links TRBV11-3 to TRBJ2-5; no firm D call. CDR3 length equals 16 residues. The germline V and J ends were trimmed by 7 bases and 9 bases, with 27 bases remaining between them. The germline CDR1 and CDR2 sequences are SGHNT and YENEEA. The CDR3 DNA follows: TGTGCCAGCAACGGCCCCCTCTCGGGCCTTGGAATGGCCCAGTACTTC. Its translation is CASNGPLSGLGMAQYF.

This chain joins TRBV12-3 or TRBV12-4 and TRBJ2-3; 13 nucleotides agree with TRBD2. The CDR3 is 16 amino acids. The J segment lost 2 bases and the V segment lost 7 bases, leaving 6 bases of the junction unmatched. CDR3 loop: CASIPTSGRITDTQYF. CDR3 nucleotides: TGTGCCAGCATCCCGACTAGCGGGAGGATCACAGATACGCAGTATTTT.

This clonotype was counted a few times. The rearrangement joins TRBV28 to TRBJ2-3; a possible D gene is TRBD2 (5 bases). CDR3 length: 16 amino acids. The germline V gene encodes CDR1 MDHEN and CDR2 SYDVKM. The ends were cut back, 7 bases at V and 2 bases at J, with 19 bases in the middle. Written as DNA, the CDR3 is TGTGCCAGCACCGGCGGCGGAGCCGGGGACACAGATACGCAGTATTTT. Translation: CASTGGGAGDTDTQYF. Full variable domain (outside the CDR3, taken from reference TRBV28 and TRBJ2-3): DVKVTQSSRYLVKRTGEKVFLECVQDMDHENMFWYRQDPGLGLRLIYFSYDVKMKEKGDIPEGYSVSREKKERFSLILESASTNQTSMYLCASTGGGAGDTDTQYFGPGTRLTVL.

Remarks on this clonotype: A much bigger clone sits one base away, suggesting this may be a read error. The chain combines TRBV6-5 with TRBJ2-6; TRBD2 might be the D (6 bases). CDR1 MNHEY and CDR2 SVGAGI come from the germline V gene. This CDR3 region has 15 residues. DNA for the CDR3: TGTGCCAACAGTTCTGCGGGGAGCTGGGCCAACGTCCTGACTTTC. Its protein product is CANSSAGSWANVLTF.

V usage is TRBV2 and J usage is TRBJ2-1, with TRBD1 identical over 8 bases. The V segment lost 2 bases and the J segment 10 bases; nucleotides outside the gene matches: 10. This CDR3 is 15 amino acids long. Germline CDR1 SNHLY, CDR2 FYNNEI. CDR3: CASSESGGQVDEQFF. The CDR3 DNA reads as TGTGCCAGCAGTGAATCAGGGGGACAGGTGGACGAGCAGTTCTTC.

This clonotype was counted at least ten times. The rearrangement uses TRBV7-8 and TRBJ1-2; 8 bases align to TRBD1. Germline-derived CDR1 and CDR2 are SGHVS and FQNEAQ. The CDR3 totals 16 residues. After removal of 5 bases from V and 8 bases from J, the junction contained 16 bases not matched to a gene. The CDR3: CASSQRSGGALQGYTF. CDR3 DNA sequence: TGTGCCAGCAGCCAGAGGTCAGGGGGCGCGTTGCAAGGCTACACCTTC.

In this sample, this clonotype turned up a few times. CDR3: CAGTPSGISTDTQYF. CDR3 DNA: TGTGCCGGCACCCCTAGCGGGATTAGCACAGATACGCAGTATTTT. The V and J genes are TRBV2 and TRBJ2-3; 9 bases match TRBD2. J gave up 0 bases and V 11 bases, and 9 bases lay outside the gene matches. CDR3 length: 15 residues. CDR1 SNHLY and CDR2 FYNNEI come from the germline V gene.

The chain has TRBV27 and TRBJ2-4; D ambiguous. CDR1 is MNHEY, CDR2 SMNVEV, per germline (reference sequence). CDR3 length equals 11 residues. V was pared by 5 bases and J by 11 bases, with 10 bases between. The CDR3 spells CASSLGRFQYF. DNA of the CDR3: TGTGCCAGCAGTCTCGGACGCTTTCAGTACTTC.

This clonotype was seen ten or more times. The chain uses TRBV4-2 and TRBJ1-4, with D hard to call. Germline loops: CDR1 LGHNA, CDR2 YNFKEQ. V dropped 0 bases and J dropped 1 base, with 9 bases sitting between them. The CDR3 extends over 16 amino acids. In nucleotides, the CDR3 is TGTGCCAGCAGCCAAGATGGAGGAGGAACTAATGAAAAACTGTTTTTT. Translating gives CASSQDGGGTNEKLFF.

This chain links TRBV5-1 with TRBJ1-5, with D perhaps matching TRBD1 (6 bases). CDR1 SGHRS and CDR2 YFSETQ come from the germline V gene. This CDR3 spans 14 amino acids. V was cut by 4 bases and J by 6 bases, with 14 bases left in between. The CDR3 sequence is CASSPDGGRQPQHF. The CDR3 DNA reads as TGCGCCAGCAGCCCGGACGGGGGGCGTCAGCCCCAGCATTTT.

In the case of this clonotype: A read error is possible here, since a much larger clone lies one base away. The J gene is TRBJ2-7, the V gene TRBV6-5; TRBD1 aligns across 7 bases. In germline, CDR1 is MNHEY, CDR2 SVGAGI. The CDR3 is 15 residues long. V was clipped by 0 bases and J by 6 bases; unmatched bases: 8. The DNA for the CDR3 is TGTGCCAGCAGTTACTCGGACAGGACAACCTGCGAGCAGTACTTC. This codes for CASSYSDRTTCEQYF.

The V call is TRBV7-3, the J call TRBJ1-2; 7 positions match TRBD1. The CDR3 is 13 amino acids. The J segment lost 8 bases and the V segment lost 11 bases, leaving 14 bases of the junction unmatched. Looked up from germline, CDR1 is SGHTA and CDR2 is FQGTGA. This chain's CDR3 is CASNPGGSQGYTF. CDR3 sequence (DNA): TGTGCCTCAAACCCAGGGGGAAGTCAAGGCTACACCTTC. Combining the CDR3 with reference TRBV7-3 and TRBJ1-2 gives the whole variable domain GAGVSQTPSNKVTEKGKYVELRCDPISGHTALYWYRQSLGQGPEFLIYFQGTGAADDSGLPNDRFFAVRPEGSVSTLKIQRTERGDSAVYLCASNPGGSQGYTFGSGTRLTVV.

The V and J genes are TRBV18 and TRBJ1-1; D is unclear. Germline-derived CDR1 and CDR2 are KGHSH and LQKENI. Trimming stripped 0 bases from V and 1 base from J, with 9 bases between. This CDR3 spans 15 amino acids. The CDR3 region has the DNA TGTGCCAGCTCACCACCGTGGGGTTCGAACACTGAAGCTTTCTTT. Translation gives CASSPPWGSNTEAFF.

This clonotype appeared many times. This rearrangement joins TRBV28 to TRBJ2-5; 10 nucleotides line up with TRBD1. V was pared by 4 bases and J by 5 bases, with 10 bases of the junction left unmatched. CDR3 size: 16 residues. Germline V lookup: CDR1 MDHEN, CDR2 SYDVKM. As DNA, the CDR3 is TGTGCCAGCAGTTATTCCGGGACAGGGGTAAGGGAGACCCAGTACTTC. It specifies CASSYSGTGVRETQYF.

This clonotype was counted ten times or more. CDR3 sequence: CASSVLDSETQYF. CDR3 bases: TGTGCCAGCAGCGTCCTAGACTCAGAGACCCAGTACTTC. This sequence joins TRBV9 and TRBJ2-5; unclear D gene. The CDR3 has 13 amino acids. Germline CDR1 and CDR2: SGDLS and YYNGEE. V lost 2 bases, J lost 4 bases, and 9 bases lay in between.

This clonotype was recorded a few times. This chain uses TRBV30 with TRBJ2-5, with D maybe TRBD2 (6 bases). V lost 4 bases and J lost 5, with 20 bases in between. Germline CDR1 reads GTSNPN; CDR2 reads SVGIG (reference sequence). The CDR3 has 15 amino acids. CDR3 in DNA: TGTGCCTGGAAAATGTGGGAGGCACGAGGGGAGACCCAGTACTTC. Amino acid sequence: CAWKMWEARGETQYF.

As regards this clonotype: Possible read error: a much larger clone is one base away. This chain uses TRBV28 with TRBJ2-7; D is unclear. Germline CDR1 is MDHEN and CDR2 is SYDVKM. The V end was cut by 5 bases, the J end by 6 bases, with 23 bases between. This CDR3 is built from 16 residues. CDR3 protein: CASSARTESNYSEQYF. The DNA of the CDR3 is TGTGCCAGCAGTGCCCGGACGGAGTCTAATTATAGCGAGCAGTACTTC.

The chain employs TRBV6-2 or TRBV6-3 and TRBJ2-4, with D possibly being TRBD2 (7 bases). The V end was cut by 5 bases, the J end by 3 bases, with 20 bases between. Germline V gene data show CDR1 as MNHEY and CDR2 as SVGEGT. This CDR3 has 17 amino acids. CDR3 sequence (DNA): TGTGCCAGCAGTGAAGGGTGGGGGGGCGCGAGCAAAAACATTCAGTACTTC. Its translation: CASSEGWGGASKNIQYF.

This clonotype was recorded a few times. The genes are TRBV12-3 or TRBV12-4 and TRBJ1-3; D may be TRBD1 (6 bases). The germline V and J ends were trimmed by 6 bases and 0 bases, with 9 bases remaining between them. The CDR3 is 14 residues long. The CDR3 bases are TGTGCCAGCAGACAGGGCTCCTCTGGAAACACCATATATTTT. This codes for CASRQGSSGNTIYF.

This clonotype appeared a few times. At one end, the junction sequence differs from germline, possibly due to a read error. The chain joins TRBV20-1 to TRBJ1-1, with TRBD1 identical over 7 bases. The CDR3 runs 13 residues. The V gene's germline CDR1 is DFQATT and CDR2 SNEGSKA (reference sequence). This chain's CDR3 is CSARGQRITEAFF. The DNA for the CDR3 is TGCAGTGCTAGGGGACAGCGAATCACTGAAGCCTTCTTT.

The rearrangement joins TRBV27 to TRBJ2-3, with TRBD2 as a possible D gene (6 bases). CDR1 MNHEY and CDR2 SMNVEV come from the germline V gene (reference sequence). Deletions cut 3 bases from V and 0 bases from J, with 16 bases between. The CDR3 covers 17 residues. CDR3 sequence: CASSFFPRRDSTDTQYF. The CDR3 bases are TGTGCCAGCAGTTTTTTTCCCCGGCGGGACAGCACAGATACGCAGTATTTT.

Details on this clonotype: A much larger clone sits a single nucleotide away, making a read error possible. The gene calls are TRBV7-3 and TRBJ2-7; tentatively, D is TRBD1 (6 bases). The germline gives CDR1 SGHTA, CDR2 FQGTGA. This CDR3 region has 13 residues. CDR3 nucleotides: TGTGCCGGCAGCTTATCCCGGGACATGGTGCAGTACTTC. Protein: CAGSLSRDMVQYF.